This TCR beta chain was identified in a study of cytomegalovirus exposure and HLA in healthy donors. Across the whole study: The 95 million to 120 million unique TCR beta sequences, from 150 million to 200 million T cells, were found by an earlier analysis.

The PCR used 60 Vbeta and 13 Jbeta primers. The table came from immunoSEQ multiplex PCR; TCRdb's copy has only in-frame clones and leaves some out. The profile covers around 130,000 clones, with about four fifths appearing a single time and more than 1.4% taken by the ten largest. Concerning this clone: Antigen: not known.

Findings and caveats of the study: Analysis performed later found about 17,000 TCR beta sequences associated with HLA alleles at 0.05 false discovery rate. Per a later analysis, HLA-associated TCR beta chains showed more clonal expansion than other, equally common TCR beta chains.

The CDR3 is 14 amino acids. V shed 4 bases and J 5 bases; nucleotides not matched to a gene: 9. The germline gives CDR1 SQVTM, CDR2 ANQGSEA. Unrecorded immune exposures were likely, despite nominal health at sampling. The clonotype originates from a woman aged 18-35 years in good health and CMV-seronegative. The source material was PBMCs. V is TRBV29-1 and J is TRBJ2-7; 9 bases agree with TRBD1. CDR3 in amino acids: CSVARDRESDEQYF. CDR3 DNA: TGCAGCGTTGCCCGGGACAGGGAGTCGGACGAGCAGTACTTC.